Below are 27 T cell receptor beta chains sequenced from a single sample in a study of neoadjuvant anti-PD-1 for oral cavity cancer. TCRdb's table, derived via immunoSEQ multiplex PCR, lists solely in-frame clones and lacks some. The sample consists of some 15,000 clones, roughly 74% of them appearing once. The sample in question was PBMCs, obtained before nivolumab (anti-PD-1) treatment. These TCRs come from a person between 40 and 80 years old with oral cavity squamous cell carcinoma.

The chain joins TRBV6-4 to TRBJ1-4, with 10 bases matching TRBD1. Germline V CDR1 and CDR2: MRHNA, SNTAGT. J lost 5 bases, V lost 5 bases, and 2 bases had no gene match. The CDR3 loop spans 14 amino acids. The CDR3 loop reads CASSSTGGNEKLFF. The CDR3 DNA reads TGTGCCAGCAGTTCGACAGGGGGCAATGAAAAACTGTTTTTT.

This clone showed up just a few times. V gene TRBV19 combines with J gene TRBJ2-2; a possible D gene is TRBD1 (6 bases). The CDR3 is 16 amino acids. V lost 4 bases and J 3 bases, leaving 15 bases between the germline ends. The germline CDR1 and CDR2 sequences are LNHDA and SQIVND (reference sequence). CDR3 region: CASSRAPGADTGELFF. The CDR3 DNA reads TGTGCCAGTAGTAGAGCTCCAGGGGCGGACACCGGGGAGCTGTTTTTT. Supplemented by reference TRBV19 and TRBJ2-2, the full variable domain reads DGGITQSPKYLFRKEGQNVTLSCEQNLNHDAMYWYRQDPGQGLRLIYYSQIVNDFQKGDIAEGYSVSREKKESFPLTVTSAQKNPTAFYLCASSRAPGADTGELFFGEGSRLTVL.

The chain combines TRBV19 with TRBJ2-2; TRBD2 matches at 8 bases. Trimming cost V 7 bases and J 4 bases; bases outside gene matches: 11. The CDR3 is 16 residues long. Looked up from germline, CDR1 is LNHDA and CDR2 is SQIVND (reference sequence). Here the CDR3 DNA reads TGTGCCAGTAAGGGGGTCAGCGGGAGCATCACCGGGGAGCTGTTTTTT. Translated, it gives CASKGVSGSITGELFF.

The V gene is TRBV9, the J gene TRBJ2-7; tentative D call: TRBD1 (6 bases). The CDR3 loop spans 13 amino acids. Per germline, CDR1 SGDLS and CDR2 YYNGEE. Trimming took 0 bases from V and 4 from J, leaving 8 bases between them. CDR3 nucleotides: TGTGCCAGCAGCGTAGACAGGGAGTACGAGCAGTACTTC. Residues: CASSVDREYEQYF. Based on the CDR3 plus reference TRBV9 and TRBJ2-7, the full variable domain is DSGVTQTPKHLITATGQRVTLRCSPRSGDLSVYWYQQSLDQGLQFLIQYYNGEERAKGNILERFSAQQFPDLHSELNLSSLELGDSALYFCASSVDREYEQYFGPGTRLTVT.

The chain carries TRBV7-9 and TRBJ2-2; TRBD1 agrees at 8 bases. The CDR3 runs to 15 residues. The germline V gene has CDR1 SEHNR and CDR2 FQNEAQ (reference sequence). Losses at the gene ends were 4 bases for V and 6 bases for J; bases not matched to a gene: 7. CDR3 coding DNA: TGTGCCAGCAGCTACGATTACAGGGGGTCCGGGGAGCTGTTTTTT. Encoded protein: CASSYDYRGSGELFF.

This clone was seen just once. The chain has TRBV5-8 and TRBJ2-7; D gene unclear. Germline V gene data show CDR1 as SGHTS and CDR2 as YDEGEE. CDR3 length: 12 amino acids. V was shortened by 0 bases and J by 3 bases, with 4 bases between the two germline ends. For the CDR3, the DNA is TGTGCCAGCAGCTTGGTTTACTACGAGCAGTACTTC. Its translation: CASSLVYYEQYF.

This clone was recorded a few times. The CDR3 DNA follows: TGTGCCTGGAACCAGGACACTAGCAATCAGCCCCAGCATTTT. It encodes CAWNQDTSNQPQHF. This sequence joins TRBV30 and TRBJ1-5; TRBD1 is a possible D gene (5 bases). The CDR3 is made up of 14 amino acids. Germline V CDR1 and CDR2: GTSNPN, SVGIG (reference sequence). Trimming shortened V by 4 bases and J by 0 bases, and 10 bases separated the two germline ends.

The V call is TRBV27, the J call TRBJ2-7, with TRBD1 matching 10 bases. Per germline, CDR1 MNHEY and CDR2 SMNVEV (reference sequence). V lost 10 bases to trimming and J lost 5 bases; unmatched junction nucleotides: 11. This CDR3 region has 14 residues. In DNA, the CDR3 is TGTGCCATCAGCCGGGACAGGGGAAGAGACGAGCAGTACTTC. This encodes CAISRDRGRDEQYF.

This sequence joins TRBV6-6 and TRBJ1-1; TRBD1 might be the D (6 bases). The CDR3 totals 14 residues. Germline V lookup: CDR1 MNHNY, CDR2 SVGAGI (reference sequence). The ends were cut back, 6 bases at V and 4 bases at J, with 15 bases in the middle. CDR3 region: CASRAGERVTEAFF. The CDR3 nucleotides read TGTGCCAGCAGGGCAGGGGAGAGGGTCACTGAAGCTTTCTTT.

CDR3 in DNA: TGTGCCAGCAGTTCTCAGGGAGGGAACACTGAAGCTTTCTTT. This codes for CASSSQGGNTEAFF. V is TRBV6-6 and J is TRBJ1-1; maybe TRBD1 (5 bases). Germline CDR1 is MNHNY and CDR2 is SVGAGI (reference sequence). The CDR3 is 14 amino acids. The V end was cut by 4 bases, the J end by 1 base, with 10 bases between.

The chain is built from TRBV15 and TRBJ1-1; D is uncertain. The V and J ends lost 1 base and 4 bases respectively, with 13 bases between them. The CDR3 contains 15 residues. CDR1 LNHNV and CDR2 YYDKDF come from the germline V gene (reference sequence). CDR3 coding DNA: TGTGCCACCAGCAGAGTTCCAGTGAGGACCACTGAAGCTTTCTTT. Its protein product is CATSRVPVRTTEAFF.

This clone occurred a few times. The V gene is TRBV11-3, the J gene TRBJ1-6, with D unresolved. CDR3 length: 13 amino acids. Trimming took off 2 bases at V and 6 bases at J, with 5 bases between the two ends. The V gene's germline CDR1 is SGHNT and CDR2 YENEEA. The chain's CDR3 is CASSLMFNSPLHF. The CDR3 DNA is TGTGCCAGCAGCTTAATGTTTAATTCACCCCTCCACTTT.

The chain combines TRBV7-8 with TRBJ2-2; D may be TRBD2 (5 bases). Trimming stripped 1 base from V and 1 base from J, with 13 bases between. In germline, CDR1 is SGHVS, CDR2 FQNEAQ. The CDR3 has 17 residues. CDR3 sequence reads: CASSLVQTSGNTGELFF. CDR3 nucleotides: TGTGCCAGCAGCTTAGTGCAGACCAGCGGGAACACCGGGGAGCTGTTTTTT. Variable domain in full (rest from reference TRBV7-8 and TRBJ2-2): GAGVSQSPRYKVAKRGQDVALRCDPISGHVSLFWYQQALGQGPEFLTYFQNEAQLDKSGLPSDRFFAERPEGSVSTLKIQRTQQEDSAVYLCASSLVQTSGNTGELFFGEGSRLTVL.

V gene TRBV12-5 combines with J gene TRBJ2-7; the D gene could be TRBD1 or TRBD2 (5 bases each). Germline-derived CDR1 and CDR2 are LGHNT and FRNRAP. The V end lost 8 bases, the J end lost 6 bases, and 26 bases lay between the germline ends. The CDR3 has 16 amino acids. The CDR3 sequence: CASSKTLGRYVIEQYF. CDR3 in DNA: TGTGCTAGTTCCAAGACTCTGGGACGGTATGTGATCGAGCAGTACTTC.

The J gene is TRBJ2-1, the V gene TRBV5-4; 8 bases are shared with TRBD1. This CDR3 is built from 15 residues. CDR1 SGHNT and CDR2 YYREEE come from the germline V gene (reference sequence). V lost 5 bases and J lost 6; bases outside the gene matches: 10. The CDR3 region has the DNA TGTGCCAGCAGGGCTGGACAGGGAAGCGGCAATGAGCAGTTCTTC. Translating gives CASRAGQGSGNEQFF.

This sequence joins TRBV5-6 and TRBJ2-5, with D maybe TRBD1 (6 bases). Germline V CDR1 and CDR2: SGHDT, YYEEEE. This CDR3 is 14 amino acids long. Between the trimmed V and J ends, which lost 1 base and 2 bases, there was a span of 9 bases. CDR3 amino acids: CASSLLQGQETQYF. In DNA, the CDR3 is TGTGCCAGCAGCTTGTTGCAGGGGCAAGAGACCCAGTACTTC.

The chain couples TRBV2 to TRBJ1-2; the D is unclear. The CDR3 runs 14 residues. The germline V gene encodes CDR1 SNHLY and CDR2 FYNNEI. V was clipped by 6 bases and J by 0 bases, with 11 bases between them. The CDR3 coding sequence is TGTGCCAGCAGGAAGGAGACAACTAACTATGGCTACACCTTC. This encodes CASRKETTNYGYTF.

This rearrangement joins TRBV30 to TRBJ2-5; 7 positions agree with TRBD1. J lost 6 bases, V lost 1 base, and 8 bases had no gene match. Germline lookup yields CDR1 GTSNPN and CDR2 SVGIG (reference sequence). CDR3 size: 14 residues. The CDR3 DNA reads TGTGCCTGGAGTGGGGGGACAGCTCCCAAGACCCAGTACTTC. This translates into CAWSGGTAPKTQYF.

V usage is TRBV9 and J usage is TRBJ2-5; the D gene could be TRBD1 or TRBD2 (5 bases each). Deletions cut 4 bases from V and 6 bases from J, with 19 bases between. Germline assignment: CDR1 SGDLS and CDR2 YYNGEE. This CDR3 has 15 amino acids. CDR3 coding DNA: TGTGCCAGCAGCAGCAACACAGGACTCCTCAAGACCCAGTACTTC. Amino acids: CASSSNTGLLKTQYF.

The chain combines TRBV10-2 with TRBJ2-3; weak D call: TRBD1 (5 bases). Trimming stripped 8 bases from V and 4 bases from J, with 22 bases between. The CDR3 is 16 amino acids. CDR1 and CDR2 from the germline V gene are WSHSY and SAAADI. In DNA form, the CDR3 reads TGCGCCAGCGGAAGAAATGGGCAGGGCAGGGCAGATACGCAGTATTTT. It specifies CASGRNGQGRADTQYF.

The rearrangement uses TRBV7-9 and TRBJ2-1; 12 bases match TRBD2. This CDR3 is 17 amino acids long. J gave up 4 bases and V 5 bases, and 9 bases lay outside the gene matches. CDR1 and CDR2 (germline): SEHNR, FQNEAQ (reference sequence). DNA of the CDR3: TGTGCCAGCAGCCCGACTAGCGGGGGATTCACTTACAATGAGCAGTTCTTC. It codes for CASSPTSGGFTYNEQFF. Combining the CDR3 with reference TRBV7-9 and TRBJ2-1 gives the whole variable domain DTGVSQNPRHKITKRGQNVTFRCDPISEHNRLYWYRQTLGQGPEFLTYFQNEAQLEKSRLLSDRFSAERPKGSFSTLEIQRTEQGDSAMYLCASSPTSGGFTYNEQFFGPGTRLTVL.

The rearrangement uses TRBV28 and TRBJ2-7; TRBD1 aligns across 7 bases. The CDR3 extends over 13 amino acids. The ends lost 5 bases at V and 4 bases at J; junction bases unmatched: 5. The germline gives CDR1 MDHEN, CDR2 SYDVKM. The CDR3 reads CASSVYRGYEQYF. CDR3 DNA: TGTGCCAGCAGTGTCTACAGGGGATACGAGCAGTACTTC. The full variable domain, in which reference TRBV28 and TRBJ2-7 provide the parts outside the CDR3, is DVKVTQSSRYLVKRTGEKVFLECVQDMDHENMFWYRQDPGLGLRLIYFSYDVKMKEKGDIPEGYSVSREKKERFSLILESASTNQTSMYLCASSVYRGYEQYFGPGTRLTVT.

The chain carries TRBV6-1 and TRBJ2-7; D perhaps matches TRBD2 (6 bases). The CDR3 runs 13 residues. The germline V and J ends were trimmed by 10 bases and 2 bases, with 15 bases remaining between them. Germline CDR1 is MNHNS and CDR2 is SASEGT. The CDR3 DNA reads TGTGCCACCCTTCGGGAGTCTCCCTACGAGCAGTACTTC. Amino acids: CATLRESPYEQYF.

The rearrangement joins TRBV2 to TRBJ1-2; D gene unclear. The germline CDR1 and CDR2 sequences are SNHLY and FYNNEI. V lost 4 bases, J lost 1 base, and 19 bases lay in between. The CDR3 runs 17 residues. The chain's CDR3 is CASSVTGKLLFNYGYTF. CDR3 sequence (DNA): TGTGCCAGCAGTGTGACGGGAAAACTCCTTTTTAACTATGGCTACACCTTC.

This chain joins TRBV15 and TRBJ2-3, with 15 bases matching TRBD2. The CDR3 has 18 residues. Germline lookup yields CDR1 LNHNV and CDR2 YYDKDF (reference sequence). Losses at the gene ends were 1 base for V and 4 bases for J; bases not matched to a gene: 6. This CDR3 is CATSRATGLAGGPDTQYF. CDR3 bases: TGTGCCACCAGCAGAGCGACGGGACTAGCGGGAGGACCAGATACGCAGTATTTT.

The V and J genes are TRBV4-1 and TRBJ2-7; TRBD2 might be the D (5 bases). Germline V gene data show CDR1 as MGHRA and CDR2 as YSYEKL. Trimming stripped 1 base from V and 6 bases from J, with 10 bases between. The length of the CDR3 is 13 residues. CDR3 in DNA: TGCGCCAGCAGCCAAGCGGGAACCGTCGAGCAGTACTTC. Amino acid sequence: CASSQAGTVEQYF.

The rearrangement joins TRBV30 to TRBJ1-2; 12 bases map to TRBD1. With V trimmed by 8 bases and J by 7 bases, 8 bases remained unmatched. The CDR3 runs to 13 residues. Germline V gene lookup returns CDR1 GTSNPN and CDR2 SVGIG (reference sequence). The CDR3 sequence: CAHKGQGAGGYTF. CDR3 coding DNA: TGTGCCCACAAGGGACAGGGGGCCGGTGGCTACACCTTC.